The 27 T cell receptor beta chains reported below all come from one sample, sequenced in a study of blood T cell repertoires in COVID-19. Here immunoSEQ multiplex PCR was the method, and the copy in TCRdb shows in-frame clones only, minus some. Of some 170,000 clones in the sample, 81% were seen once. The sequenced material came from peripheral blood. The receptors originated from a man between 60 and 70 years old with active or convalescent COVID-19.

V and J are TRBV5-1 and TRBJ1-3; D may be TRBD1 (6 bases). In germline, CDR1 is SGHRS, CDR2 YFSETQ. This CDR3 contains 14 residues. Trimming stripped 7 bases from V and 4 bases from J, with 15 bases between. The CDR3, as DNA: TGCGCCAGCTCAGGGGACGTTCCCGGAAACACCATATATTTT. Translated, it gives CASSGDVPGNTIYF.

The genes are TRBV18 and TRBJ2-5; TRBD2 matches 7 bases. The CDR3 has 13 residues. The germline CDR1 and CDR2 sequences are KGHSH and LQKENI. Trimming cost V 2 bases and J 4 bases; bases outside gene matches: 1. CDR3 region: CASSPIAGETQYF. As DNA, the CDR3 is TGTGCCAGCTCACCAATAGCGGGAGAGACCCAGTACTTC.

V gene TRBV5-1 combines with J gene TRBJ2-7; no clear D. Trimming took off 4 bases at V and 3 bases at J, with 8 bases between the two ends. CDR3 length: 12 amino acids. The V gene's germline CDR1 is SGHRS and CDR2 YFSETQ. The CDR3 here is CASSLMFYEQYF. DNA of the CDR3: TGCGCCAGCAGCCTTATGTTCTACGAGCAGTACTTC.

The V gene is TRBV11-2, the J gene TRBJ2-1; the match to TRBD2 covers 7 bases. Germline CDR1 SGHAT, CDR2 FQNNGV. The CDR3 spans 15 residues. Trimming at V came to 4 bases and at J to 7 bases, leaving 10 bases not matched to a gene. CDR3 protein: CASSSDERERNEQFF. DNA of the CDR3: TGTGCCAGCAGCTCTGATGAGCGGGAACGGAATGAGCAGTTCTTC.

The V call is TRBV28, the J call TRBJ2-5; 7 nucleotides line up with TRBD2. The germline V gene encodes CDR1 MDHEN and CDR2 SYDVKM. Trimming took 6 bases from V and 5 from J; bases not matched to a gene: 12. The CDR3 consists of 15 residues. This CDR3 reads CASSNLERDLETQYF. The DNA of the CDR3 is TGTGCCAGCAGCAATCTAGAGCGGGATTTGGAGACCCAGTACTTC.

This clone was counted a single time. The V gene is TRBV19, the J gene TRBJ2-2; 9 positions agree with TRBD1. This CDR3 region has 16 residues. Trimming cost V 2 bases and J 6 bases; bases outside gene matches: 7. Germline values: CDR1 LNHDA, CDR2 SQIVND (reference sequence). The CDR3 protein is CASSIRGQGEPGELFF. The CDR3, as DNA: TGTGCCAGTAGTATAAGGGGACAGGGTGAACCCGGGGAGCTGTTTTTT.

V is TRBV5-1 and J is TRBJ1-1; 7 bases align to TRBD1. The trim removed 3 bases at V and 1 base at J, leaving 12 bases unmatched. The germline gives CDR1 SGHRS, CDR2 YFSETQ. The CDR3 has 17 amino acids. As DNA, the CDR3 is TGCGCCAGCAGCTACCGCCCTGGGACAGTTCCGAACACTGAAGCTTTCTTT. Its protein is CASSYRPGTVPNTEAFF.

This clone has more than one count but fewer than ten. The genes are TRBV2 and TRBJ2-2; weak D call: TRBD1 (5 bases). The CDR3 has 14 amino acids. Germline V gene data show CDR1 as SNHLY and CDR2 as FYNNEI. The V gene lost 8 bases and the J gene lost 0 bases, with 10 bases spanning the gap. DNA for the CDR3: TGTGCCAGCCACCAGGGCGCGAACACCGGGGAGCTGTTTTTT. Its protein product is CASHQGANTGELFF. The full variable domain, in which reference TRBV2 and TRBJ2-2 provide the parts outside the CDR3, is EPEVTQTPSHQVTQMGQEVILRCVPISNHLYFYWYRQILGQKVEFLVSFYNNEISEKSEIFDDQFSVERPDGSNFTLKIRSTKLEDSAMYFCASHQGANTGELFFGEGSRLTVL.

This clone was seen only a few times. The rearrangement joins TRBV2 to TRBJ2-1, with D perhaps matching TRBD1 (5 bases). V gave up 0 bases and J gave up 9 bases, with 12 bases separating them. Germline CDR1 and CDR2: SNHLY and FYNNEI. CDR3 size: 14 residues. The CDR3 DNA reads TGTGCCAGCAGTGAAGCTGGGGCCGCCGGTGAGCAGTTCTTC. Protein sequence: CASSEAGAAGEQFF.

The V call is TRBV21-1, the J call TRBJ2-7; the table calls TRBD2, which could not be checked here. TRBV21-1 is a recognized pseudogene. The CDR3 covers 16 residues. CDR3 sequence: CASSAYRDSYSYEQYF. The CDR3, as DNA: TGTGCCAGCAGCGCTTACCGGGACTCCTACTCCTACGAGCAGTACTTC.

The V and J genes are TRBV2 and TRBJ1-2; TRBD1 aligns across 9 bases. The junction had 9 bases not matched to a gene; V was cut back by 6 bases and J by 7 bases. The CDR3 totals 14 residues. Germline V gene lookup returns CDR1 SNHLY and CDR2 FYNNEI. The CDR3 sequence is CASREDRGRFGYTF. Written as DNA, the CDR3 is TGTGCCAGCAGAGAGGACAGGGGCCGTTTTGGCTACACCTTC.

The genes are TRBV6-4 and TRBJ1-2; D is ambiguous. V dropped 0 bases and J dropped 1 base, with 24 bases sitting between them. Germline lookup yields CDR1 MRHNA and CDR2 SNTAGT. The CDR3 totals 20 residues. The CDR3 nucleotides are TGTGCCAGCAGTGACTCTGCCGGATTTCCGACTCCCTGGGTTAACTATGGCTACACCTTC. As protein: CASSDSAGFPTPWVNYGYTF.

The chain is built from TRBV5-6 and TRBJ1-2, with a tentative D call TRBD1 (6 bases). In germline, CDR1 is SGHDT, CDR2 YYEEEE. This CDR3 contains 14 residues. Trimming cost V 7 bases and J 4 bases, with 17 bases left between them. The CDR3 nucleotides read TGTGCCAGCGGGCCCGGGACAACCCCCTATGGCTACACCTTC. Translating it yields CASGPGTTPYGYTF.

Only a few counts were recorded for this clone. The chain uses TRBV9 and TRBJ2-5, with 9 bases that match TRBD1. CDR1 and CDR2 (germline): SGDLS, YYNGEE. The CDR3 consists of 14 residues. The ends lost 4 bases at V and 2 bases at J; junction bases unmatched: 3. CDR3 protein: CASSSDRGQETQYF. The CDR3 nucleotides are TGTGCCAGCAGCTCGGACAGGGGACAAGAGACCCAGTACTTC.

The genes are TRBV5-1 and TRBJ1-2, with a possible D match to TRBD1 (6 bases). Trimming pared 0 bases from V and 3 bases from J, leaving 15 bases between. CDR1 and CDR2 from the germline V gene are SGHRS and YFSETQ. CDR3 size: 16 residues. The CDR3 loop reads CASSLDRVRADYGYTF. The CDR3, as DNA: TGCGCCAGCAGCTTGGACAGGGTGCGGGCCGACTATGGCTACACCTTC.

The V gene is TRBV28, the J gene TRBJ2-7; 8 nucleotides agree with TRBD1. The CDR3 consists of 15 residues. Germline lookup yields CDR1 MDHEN and CDR2 SYDVKM. Unmatched junction bases numbered 12, after V lost 8 bases and J lost 3 bases. Here the CDR3 reads CASGTTRTGNYEQYF. The CDR3 DNA is TGTGCCAGCGGCACAACAAGGACAGGGAACTACGAGCAGTACTTC.

CDR3 region: CASLSAGADRLAKNIQYF. As DNA, the CDR3 is TGCGCCAGCCTTTCTGCAGGGGCCGATCGCCTCGCCAAAAACATTCAGTACTTC. The rearrangement links TRBV10-2 to TRBJ2-4; weak D call: TRBD1 (6 bases). Trimming removed 8 bases at V and 1 base at J, with 24 bases between. CDR1 is WSHSY, CDR2 SAAADI, per germline. This CDR3 has 18 amino acids.

The sample holds a few counts of this clone. The V call is TRBV20-1, the J call TRBJ1-5; D possibly corresponds to TRBD1 (5 bases). This CDR3 is built from 15 residues. V lost 3 bases to trimming and J lost 0 bases, with 12 bases between them. Germline V gene sequence: CDR1 DFQATT, CDR2 SNEGSKA (reference sequence). The CDR3 sequence is CSASGLTDSNQPQHF. As DNA, the CDR3 is TGCAGTGCTAGTGGCCTGACAGATAGCAATCAGCCCCAGCATTTT.

This rearrangement joins TRBV6-2 or TRBV6-3 to TRBJ2-1; TRBD2 agrees at 7 bases. V shed 3 bases, J shed 4 bases, and the junction held 6 bases outside the gene matches. In germline, CDR1 is MNHEY, CDR2 SVGEGT. CDR3 size: 15 residues. CDR3 sequence (DNA): TGTGCCAGCAGTTATCTTAAGCGGGGTTACAATGAGCAGTTCTTC. It codes for CASSYLKRGYNEQFF.

The V gene is TRBV6-5, the J gene TRBJ2-1; 8 bases line up with TRBD2. V dropped 8 bases and J dropped 6; count of bases not matched to a gene: 9. Looked up from germline, CDR1 is MNHEY and CDR2 is SVGAGI. CDR3 length equals 14 residues. Here the CDR3 reads CASSQRGLVNEQFF. The CDR3 DNA sequence: TGTGCCAGCTCCCAACGGGGACTAGTCAATGAGCAGTTCTTC.

V gene TRBV7-2 combines with J gene TRBJ2-7; 12 nucleotides match TRBD1. Per germline, CDR1 SGHTA and CDR2 FQGNSA. Trimming took 5 bases from V and 4 from J; bases not matched to a gene: 6. The CDR3 has 15 residues. As DNA, the CDR3 is TGTGCCAGCAGCCCAGGGACAGGGGGCTTGTACGAGCAGTACTTC. As protein: CASSPGTGGLYEQYF.

This sequence joins TRBV5-1 and TRBJ1-2; 9 nucleotides line up with TRBD1. Per the germline V gene, CDR1 is SGHRS and CDR2 is YFSETQ. CDR3 size: 15 residues. Unmatched junction bases numbered 8, after V lost 4 bases and J lost 4 bases. The CDR3 sequence: CASSMGQGSTYGYTF. The CDR3 bases are TGCGCCAGCAGCATGGGACAGGGTTCCACCTATGGCTACACCTTC.

This clone was seen once. J is TRBJ2-1 and V is TRBV2, with TRBD1 matching over 7 bases. This CDR3 has 15 residues. Germline V lookup: CDR1 SNHLY, CDR2 FYNNEI. J lost 6 bases, V lost 7 bases, and 12 bases had no gene match. CDR3 region: CASMGVEDRSNEQFF. DNA of the CDR3: TGTGCCAGCATGGGGGTCGAGGACAGGAGCAATGAGCAGTTCTTC. The full variable domain, rest sourced from reference TRBV2 and TRBJ2-1, is EPEVTQTPSHQVTQMGQEVILRCVPISNHLYFYWYRQILGQKVEFLVSFYNNEISEKSEIFDDQFSVERPDGSNFTLKIRSTKLEDSAMYFCASMGVEDRSNEQFFGPGTRLTVL.

This chain joins TRBV6-5 and TRBJ1-2; D uncertain. The CDR3 extends over 12 amino acids. The V end lost 2 bases, the J end lost 4 bases, and 5 bases lay between the germline ends. The germline CDR1 and CDR2 sequences are MNHEY and SVGAGI. The CDR3 region has the DNA TGTGCCAGCAGTTACCGGGGCTATGGCTACACCTTC. It codes for CASSYRGYGYTF.

The rearrangement joins TRBV2 to TRBJ2-2, with 7 bases lining up with TRBD2. This CDR3 region has 16 residues. The V segment lost 6 bases and the J segment 2 bases; nucleotides outside the gene matches: 9. Germline CDR1 and CDR2: SNHLY and FYNNEI. The CDR3 spells CASRFRASGNTGELFF. The CDR3 DNA follows: TGTGCCAGCAGGTTCCGGGCTAGCGGTAACACCGGGGAGCTGTTTTTT.

This chain's CDR3 is CASSIQTGTSGSLYSYEQYF. CDR3 nucleotides: TGTGCCAGCAGTATTCAGACCGGGACTAGCGGGAGTCTTTACTCTTACGAGCAGTACTTC. This chain joins TRBV2 and TRBJ2-7; 14 bases align to TRBD2. The CDR3 is 20 amino acids. V was clipped by 5 bases and J by 4 bases; unmatched bases: 19. CDR1 is SNHLY, CDR2 FYNNEI, per germline.

This clone occurred a few times. The chain links TRBV27 to TRBJ2-1; 7 bases are a match to TRBD2. V trimming: 1 base; J trimming: 0 bases; junction bases outside the gene matches: 3. The CDR3 runs to 16 residues. Germline lookup yields CDR1 MNHEY and CDR2 SMNVEV (reference sequence). As DNA, the CDR3 is TGTGCCAGCAGTTTATTCGGCGGGAGCTCCTACAATGAGCAGTTCTTC. Translation: CASSLFGGSSYNEQFF.